The 27 T cell receptor beta chains listed next were all sequenced from one sample in a study of identical twins. TCRdb analysed the 5' RACE reads with MiXCR anew, one entry per CDR3 protein. The table lists just under 550,000 distinct CDR3 sequences, roughly 15% of them singletons. Separately, the same data were catalogued under a study of yellow fever vaccine responses in identical twins.

The sequencing input was CD4+ T cells sorted from blood. These receptors all stem from a woman between 18 and 30 years old in good health.

This clonotype was seen repeatedly, ten times or more. The CDR3 region has the DNA TGTGCCAGCACCTCGGACAGATTTTTTAGCTACGAGCAGTACGTC. Its translation: CASTSDRFFSYEQYV. This sequence joins TRBV12-3 or TRBV12-4 and TRBJ2-7; weak D call: TRBD1 (6 bases). This CDR3 has 15 amino acids. V lost 7 bases and J 3 bases, leaving 19 bases between the germline ends.

The chain uses TRBV2 and TRBJ2-3; TRBD2 aligns across 11 bases. The germline CDR1 and CDR2 sequences are SNHLY and FYNNEI. CDR3 size: 16 residues. With V trimmed by 2 bases and J by 3 bases, 4 bases remained unmatched. In nucleotides, the CDR3 is TGTGCCAGCAGTGAAATGGCTAGCGGGAGGACAGATACGCAGTATTTT. As protein: CASSEMASGRTDTQYF.

The gene calls are TRBV20-1 and TRBJ2-5; possible D gene TRBD1, 6 bases. The CDR3 has 14 amino acids. Trimming took 6 bases from V and 2 from J, leaving 16 bases between them. CDR1 is DFQATT and CDR2 is SNEGSKA in the germline V gene (reference sequence). Written as DNA, the CDR3 is TGCAGTGCCAATCTCGGACAGCAACAAGAGACCCAGTACTTC. Translating gives CSANLGQQQETQYF.

The J gene is TRBJ2-1, the V gene TRBV12-3 or TRBV12-4; TRBD2 agrees at 10 bases. The trim removed 8 bases at V and 7 bases at J, leaving 8 bases unmatched. This CDR3 comprises 14 residues. The CDR3 is CASLSGRARNEQFF. The CDR3 DNA reads as TGTGCCAGCCTGAGCGGGAGGGCCAGGAATGAGCAGTTCTTC.

There are many counts of this clonotype. The genes are TRBV7-9 and TRBJ2-3, with 12 bases lining up with TRBD2. The CDR3 sequence is 17 residues long. J gave up 5 bases and V 0 bases, and 6 bases lay outside the gene matches. CDR1 and CDR2 (germline): SEHNR, FQNEAQ (reference sequence). In nucleotides, the CDR3 is TGTGCCAGCAGCTTAGCGACTAGCGGGAGACCTAGAGATACGCAGTATTTT. Protein sequence: CASSLATSGRPRDTQYF.

This clonotype has only one observation. The J gene is TRBJ2-1, the V gene TRBV24-1, with a tentative D call TRBD1 (6 bases). CDR1 and CDR2 from the germline V gene are KGHDR and SFDVKD. Trimming pared 7 bases from V and 7 bases from J, leaving 19 bases between. This CDR3 is built from 15 residues. The CDR3 is CATSGNRVMMNEQFF. The CDR3 nucleotides read TGTGCCACCAGCGGGAACAGGGTTATGATGAATGAGCAGTTCTTC.

This clonotype was found a few times. The chain recombines TRBV24-1 with TRBJ2-2; maybe TRBD1 (5 bases). CDR3 size: 13 residues. Germline V gene sequence: CDR1 KGHDR, CDR2 SFDVKD. V was trimmed by 7 bases and J by 6 bases, leaving 11 bases between them. The CDR3 DNA reads TGTGCCACCAGCCAAGGGGTTTCCGGGGAGCTGTTTTTT. Protein sequence: CATSQGVSGELFF.

This clonotype was counted only a few times. J is TRBJ2-1 and V is TRBV2, with 10 bases that match TRBD1. V lost 4 bases, J lost 4 bases, and 4 bases stayed unmatched. The CDR3 loop spans 15 amino acids. Germline CDR1 is SNHLY and CDR2 is FYNNEI. The DNA for the CDR3 is TGTGCCAGCAGTGTTCCGGGACAGGGGTACAATGAGCAGTTCTTC. Translated, it gives CASSVPGQGYNEQFF.

This chain uses TRBV5-1 with TRBJ2-1, with 12 bases fitting TRBD2. The CDR3 covers 17 residues. Germline-derived CDR1 and CDR2 are SGHRS and YFSETQ. The V segment lost 0 bases and the J segment 12 bases; nucleotides outside the gene matches: 13. CDR3 loop: CASSLASSGGAVGRQFF. CDR3 in DNA: TGCGCCAGCAGCTTGGCTTCTAGCGGGGGGGCAGTTGGTCGGCAGTTCTTC.

The chain carries TRBV5-1 and TRBJ2-1; 7 bases line up with TRBD2. V was clipped by 6 bases and J by 6 bases; unmatched bases: 18. The CDR3 is 17 amino acids. Per the germline V gene, CDR1 is SGHRS and CDR2 is YFSETQ. Here the CDR3 DNA reads TGCGCCAGCACCCTTTCCCCAGGAGTCCCGGGGGGCAATGAGCAGTTCTTC. Translating gives CASTLSPGVPGGNEQFF.

The chain links TRBV3-1 to TRBJ2-1; D uncertain. Trimming removed 1 base at V and 8 bases at J, with 18 bases between. Germline V gene sequence: CDR1 LGHDT, CDR2 YNNKEL (reference sequence). This CDR3 has 16 amino acids. In DNA form, the CDR3 reads TGTGCCAGCAGCCAAGGGCAGACAAATCCTGGGGATGAGCAGTTCTTC. It codes for CASSQGQTNPGDEQFF.

The chain combines TRBV6-5 with TRBJ2-5; tentatively, D is TRBD2 (6 bases). The CDR3 spans 14 residues. From germline, CDR1 is MNHEY and CDR2 SVGAGI. The ends were cut back, 3 bases at V and 5 bases at J, with 13 bases in the middle. CDR3 coding DNA: TGTGCCAGCAGTTATGGAGGGGTTCGGGAGACCCAGTACTTC. Its translation: CASSYGGVRETQYF.

This clonotype was detected a few times. The J gene is TRBJ2-2, the V gene TRBV12-3 or TRBV12-4, with D tentatively TRBD2 (5 bases). CDR3 length: 13 amino acids. With 6 bases removed from V and 4 bases from J, the gap between germline ends came to 9 bases. CDR3 residues: CASSGEGTGELFF. The CDR3 nucleotides read TGTGCCAGCAGCGGCGAGGGCACCGGGGAGCTGTTTTTT.

This chain uses TRBV11-2 with TRBJ2-5; D is uncertain. V dropped 5 bases and J dropped 5 bases, with 18 bases sitting between them. The CDR3 loop spans 15 amino acids. Per the germline V gene, CDR1 is SGHAT and CDR2 is FQNNGV. CDR3 sequence: CASSVGSMGRETQYF. As DNA, the CDR3 is TGTGCCAGCAGCGTGGGCTCCATGGGTAGGGAGACCCAGTACTTC. Filled out from reference TRBV11-2 and TRBJ2-5, the complete variable domain reads EAGVAQSPRYKIIEKRQSVAFWCNPISGHATLYWYQQILGQGPKLLIQFQNNGVVDDSQLPKDRFSAERLKGVDSTLKIQPAKLEDSAVYLCASSVGSMGRETQYFGPGTRLLVL.

V usage is TRBV20-1 and J usage is TRBJ2-1, with 7 bases aligning to TRBD1. Germline trimming cut 6 bases from V and 8 bases from J; bases unmatched to any gene: 16. Germline V gives CDR1 DFQATT, CDR2 SNEGSKA (reference sequence). The CDR3 sequence is 15 residues long. The chain's CDR3 is CSANPTGLLWDEQFF. DNA of the CDR3: TGCAGTGCAAACCCGACAGGGCTGCTTTGGGATGAGCAGTTCTTC.

The chain couples TRBV28 to TRBJ1-2, with 10 bases matching TRBD1. The CDR3 is made up of 11 amino acids. V gave up 6 bases and J gave up 10 bases; unmatched junction bases: 2. Germline V CDR1 and CDR2: MDHEN, SYDVKM. CDR3 sequence (DNA): TGTGCCAGCAGGGACAGGGGGGTCTACACCTTC. Translated, it gives CASRDRGVYTF.

This clonotype was observed at least ten times. This chain joins TRBV20-1 and TRBJ2-7; TRBD1 or TRBD2 may be the D gene (6 bases each). This CDR3 contains 14 residues. V was pared by 5 bases and J by 0 bases, with 14 bases between. The germline V gene has CDR1 DFQATT and CDR2 SNEGSKA (reference sequence). The CDR3 DNA reads as TGCAGTGCTTCTGGGGGGCCGCTCTCCTACGAGCAGTACTTC. Residues: CSASGGPLSYEQYF.

This clonotype has a handful of counts. This rearrangement joins TRBV10-1 to TRBJ1-2; D gene unclear. This CDR3 spans 14 amino acids. Germline V gene data show CDR1 as WNHNN and CDR2 as SYGVQD (reference sequence). The V end was cut by 0 bases, the J end by 2 bases, with 7 bases between. The CDR3 here is CASSESSRNYGYTF. DNA for the CDR3: TGCGCCAGCAGTGAGTCTTCACGGAACTATGGCTACACCTTC.

CDR3 sequence: CASSLDQGRFNEQFF. The CDR3 nucleotides are TGCGCCAGCAGCTTGGATCAGGGGCGCTTCAATGAGCAGTTCTTC. The chain combines TRBV5-1 with TRBJ2-1, with D tentatively TRBD1 (6 bases). The V and J ends lost 0 bases and 6 bases respectively, with 13 bases between them. The CDR3 sequence is 15 residues long. From germline, CDR1 is SGHRS and CDR2 YFSETQ.

This chain connects TRBV5-1 to TRBJ2-3; no clear D. The germline V and J ends were trimmed by 2 bases and 2 bases, with 6 bases remaining between them. The CDR3 loop spans 13 amino acids. The germline CDR1 and CDR2 sequences are SGHRS and YFSETQ. The CDR3 loop is CASSLTATDTQYF. The CDR3 coding sequence is TGCGCCAGCAGCTTAACGGCCACAGATACGCAGTATTTT.

The genes are TRBV11-2 and TRBJ1-2; a possible D gene is TRBD1 (5 bases). The ends were cut back, 5 bases at V and 7 bases at J, with 20 bases in the middle. The CDR3 spans 15 residues. Looked up from germline, CDR1 is SGHAT and CDR2 is FQNNGV. The CDR3 region is CASSPGPSGLSGYTF. CDR3 coding DNA: TGTGCCAGCAGCCCGGGGCCCTCCGGGTTGTCTGGCTACACCTTC.

This clonotype was observed a few times. This chain uses TRBV14 with TRBJ2-5, with 9 positions matching TRBD1. The CDR3 length is 17 residues. The germline CDR1 and CDR2 sequences are SGHDN and FVKESK. V was pared by 1 base and J by 4 bases, with 10 bases of the junction left unmatched. The chain's CDR3 is CASSQGSSGTGIETQYF. CDR3 nucleotides: TGTGCCAGCAGCCAAGGCTCGAGCGGGACAGGGATAGAGACCCAGTACTTC.

J is TRBJ2-6 and V is TRBV19; 9 nucleotides agree with TRBD1. J gave up 0 bases and V 3 bases, and 3 bases lay outside the gene matches. Germline CDR1 LNHDA, CDR2 SQIVND (reference sequence). This CDR3 is 17 amino acids long. The CDR3 coding sequence is TGTGCCAGTAGTATCGGGACAGGGTCCTCTGGGGCCAACGTCCTGACTTTC. This translates into CASSIGTGSSGANVLTF.

The chain recombines TRBV12-3 or TRBV12-4 with TRBJ2-1, with D perhaps matching TRBD1 (5 bases). Trimming shortened V by 10 bases and J by 6 bases, and 10 bases separated the two germline ends. There are 11 residues in the CDR3. The CDR3 loop is CATTRVNEQFF. In nucleotides, the CDR3 is TGTGCCACGACCAGGGTCAATGAGCAGTTCTTC.

This clonotype was detected only a few times. This chain uses TRBV20-1 with TRBJ2-5, with 10 bases that match TRBD2. The CDR3 has 14 amino acids. From germline, CDR1 is DFQATT and CDR2 SNEGSKA (reference sequence). Trimming took 6 bases from V and 2 from J; bases not matched to a gene: 6. The CDR3 protein is CSAPGSGGQETQYF. The CDR3 DNA reads TGCAGTGCCCCGGGTAGCGGGGGGCAAGAGACCCAGTACTTC.

CDR3 sequence: CSARDRGTGTDTQYF. CDR3 DNA: TGCAGTGCTAGAGATCGGGGGACAGGGACAGATACGCAGTATTTT. The chain links TRBV20-1 to TRBJ2-3, with TRBD1 matching over 9 bases. Germline V gene sequence: CDR1 DFQATT, CDR2 SNEGSKA (reference sequence). V gave up 0 bases and J gave up 3 bases; unmatched junction bases: 4. The CDR3 is 15 amino acids.

This chain links TRBV28 with TRBJ2-4; D is ambiguous. The CDR3 totals 13 residues. Germline V CDR1 and CDR2: MDHEN, SYDVKM. V shed 3 bases and J shed 2 bases, with 5 bases lying between them. The CDR3 coding sequence is TGTGCCAGCAGTTTTGGGCCCAAAAACATTCAGTACTTC. Translated: CASSFGPKNIQYF. Together with reference TRBV28 and TRBJ2-4, the CDR3 gives the full variable domain: DVKVTQSSRYLVKRTGEKVFLECVQDMDHENMFWYRQDPGLGLRLIYFSYDVKMKEKGDIPEGYSVSREKKERFSLILESASTNQTSMYLCASSFGPKNIQYFGAGTRLSVL.